This entry lists 24 T cell receptor beta chains sequenced from one sample in a study of T-cell reconstitution after alpha-beta-depleted transplantation in children. General study findings and limits: One year after transplant, T-cell counts and diversity came mostly from newly produced T cells.

It was with unique molecular identifiers that the TCRbeta library was prepared. TCRdb recomputed calls from the PCR reads with MiXCR, one row per CDR3 protein. The table lists some 300,000 distinct CDR3 sequences, about 7.3% of them singletons. The antigens for these receptors are not known. The sequences come from peripheral blood, collected 360 days after TCRalphabeta/CD19-depleted stem cell transplant. These receptors were collected from a female patient between 2 and 15 years old who had a stem cell transplant for Fanconi anemia, so the T cells may come from the graft donor.

This clonotype was observed many times. This chain joins TRBV29-1 and TRBJ1-1, with TRBD1 identical over 9 bases. The ends lost 5 bases at V and 4 bases at J; junction bases unmatched: 8. The CDR3 consists of 14 residues. Germline V gives CDR1 SQVTM, CDR2 ANQGSEA. Written as DNA, the CDR3 is TGCAGCGTTCTACAGGGGGCGGGAAGCACTGAAGCTTTCTTT. Translated, it gives CSVLQGAGSTEAFF.

This clonotype occurred many times. The chain joins TRBV20-1 to TRBJ2-5; D not resolved. Trimming took off 0 bases at V and 5 bases at J, with 4 bases between the two ends. The CDR3 has 11 amino acids. CDR1 is DFQATT and CDR2 is SNEGSKA in the germline V gene (reference sequence). In nucleotides, the CDR3 is TGCAGTGCTAGAGATTGGGAGACCCAGTACTTC. Translating gives CSARDWETQYF.

This clonotype was recorded many times. The chain recombines TRBV4-2 with TRBJ1-5; 9 bases map to TRBD1. Unmatched junction bases numbered 3, after V lost 3 bases and J lost 3 bases. The CDR3 is made up of 15 amino acids. Germline lookup yields CDR1 LGHNA and CDR2 YNFKEQ. CDR3: CASSQDRGSNQPQHF. The CDR3 bases are TGTGCCAGCAGCCAGGACAGGGGCTCCAATCAGCCCCAGCATTTT.

In this sample, this clonotype turned up a few times. This may stem from a read error, because a much larger clone lies one nucleotide away. The CDR3 is CSAIGDTQYF. The DNA for the CDR3 is TGCAGTGCTATAGGAGATACGCAGTATTTT. This chain joins TRBV20-1 and TRBJ2-3; D is ambiguous. The ends were cut back, 4 bases at V and 5 bases at J, with 4 bases in the middle. CDR1 and CDR2 from the germline V gene are DFQATT and SNEGSKA (reference sequence). The CDR3 contains 10 residues.

This clonotype was seen many times. The V call is TRBV5-1, the J call TRBJ2-3; tentative D call: TRBD2 (5 bases). V dropped 4 bases and J dropped 0 bases, with 15 bases sitting between them. Germline CDR1 SGHRS, CDR2 YFSETQ. The CDR3 covers 16 residues. The CDR3 nucleotides read TGCGCCAGCAGCCGAGGACTGGCTCGAAGCACAGATACGCAGTATTTT. Its translation: CASSRGLARSTDTQYF.

For this clonotype: A read error may explain this, as a much larger clone is one base away. The V and J genes are TRBV7-9 and TRBJ2-7, with 8 bases that match TRBD1. This CDR3 has 14 amino acids. The germline gives CDR1 SEHNR, CDR2 FQNEAQ (reference sequence). In nucleotides, the CDR3 is TGTGTCAGCAGCTTACCGTCGGACAGGGAAAAGCAGTACTTC. Translation gives CVSSLPSDREKQYF.

This clonotype was detected many times. This chain joins TRBV7-2 and TRBJ1-1; 8 nucleotides align to TRBD1. The V gene end was trimmed by 3 bases and the J gene end by 5 bases; junction bases not matched to a gene: 2. In germline, CDR1 is SGHTA, CDR2 FQGNSA. The CDR3 covers 13 residues. CDR3 residues: CASSLTGVTEAFF. The DNA for the CDR3 is TGTGCCAGCAGCTTGACAGGGGTGACTGAAGCTTTCTTT.

This clonotype showed up many times. The chain has TRBV5-1 and TRBJ2-7; TRBD2 aligns across 12 bases. This CDR3 comprises 12 residues. Trimming removed 7 bases from V and 6 bases from J; junction bases left unmatched: 2. Germline CDR1 reads SGHRS; CDR2 reads YFSETQ. The CDR3 DNA reads as TGCGCCAGCGCGGGACTAGCGGGCGAGCAGTACTTC. It codes for CASAGLAGEQYF.

This clonotype was seen a few times. The CDR3 region is CASSFPEASGGSYNEQFF. The CDR3 region has the DNA TGTGCCAGCAGTTTTCCGGAGGCTAGCGGGGGATCCTACAATGAGCAGTTCTTC. The genes are TRBV7-8 and TRBJ2-1, with TRBD2 matching over 10 bases. Germline V lookup: CDR1 SGHVS, CDR2 FQNEAQ. The CDR3 runs 18 residues. V shed 6 bases, J shed 1 base, and the junction held 12 bases outside the gene matches. Combining the CDR3 with reference TRBV7-8 and TRBJ2-1 gives the whole variable domain GAGVSQSPRYKVAKRGQDVALRCDPISGHVSLFWYQQALGQGPEFLTYFQNEAQLDKSGLPSDRFFAERPEGSVSTLKIQRTQQEDSAVYLCASSFPEASGGSYNEQFFGPGTRLTVL.

This clonotype has ten or more counts. J is TRBJ2-1 and V is TRBV25-1; no firm D call. Germline CDR1 and CDR2: MGHDK and SYGVNS. V was cut by 4 bases and J by 7 bases, with 5 bases left in between. The CDR3 spans 11 residues. The chain's CDR3 is CASSAENEQFF. In nucleotides, the CDR3 is TGTGCCAGCAGTGCCGAGAATGAGCAGTTCTTC.

CDR3 residues: CSASEGYYGYTF. In DNA form, the CDR3 reads TGCAGTGCTAGTGAGGGCTACTATGGCTACACCTTC. The V and J genes are TRBV20-1 and TRBJ1-2; no reliable D call. V was trimmed by 3 bases and J by 3 bases, leaving 8 bases between them. The CDR3 runs 12 residues. Germline loops: CDR1 DFQATT, CDR2 SNEGSKA (reference sequence).

This clonotype was seen repeatedly, ten times or more. The chain combines TRBV5-1 with TRBJ2-7, with 11 bases fitting TRBD2. This CDR3 has 16 amino acids. J lost 1 base, V lost 2 bases, and 5 bases had no gene match. CDR1 and CDR2 (germline): SGHRS, YFSETQ. The CDR3 sequence is CASSFSLAGGSYEQYF. The DNA for the CDR3 is TGCGCCAGCAGCTTCTCTTTAGCGGGAGGGTCCTACGAGCAGTACTTC.

This clonotype was picked up many times. The CDR3 is CSARRQGQGGEQYF. CDR3 bases: TGCAGTGCCAGACGACAGGGACAGGGAGGCGAGCAGTACTTC. The rearrangement uses TRBV20-1 and TRBJ2-7; 9 bases agree with TRBD1. V lost 6 bases, J lost 6 bases, and 12 bases stayed unmatched. CDR3 length: 14 amino acids. CDR1 and CDR2 from the germline V gene are DFQATT and SNEGSKA (reference sequence).

This clonotype was observed at least ten times. V usage is TRBV6-5 and J usage is TRBJ1-2; no reliable D call. The V gene lost 6 bases and the J gene lost 8 bases, with 10 bases spanning the gap. CDR3 length: 11 amino acids. CDR1 is MNHEY and CDR2 is SVGAGI in the germline V gene. The CDR3 nucleotides read TGTGCCAGCAGCTCCTCGAGGGGCTACACCTTC. This sequence encodes CASSSSRGYTF.

In this sample, this clonotype turned up many times. This chain joins TRBV6-1 and TRBJ2-7, with D possibly matching TRBD1 (6 bases). V gave up 1 base and J gave up 1 base, with 17 bases separating them. The CDR3 length is 17 residues. Germline V gene sequence: CDR1 MNHNS, CDR2 SASEGT. CDR3 DNA: TGTGCCAGCAGTGAAGTTTTGTGGGGGCTCACTTCCTACGAGCAGTACGTC. Translating it yields CASSEVLWGLTSYEQYV.

This clonotype was detected ten times or more. The chain carries TRBV12-3 or TRBV12-4 and TRBJ2-1; possible D gene TRBD1, 6 bases. The CDR3 is 13 residues long. Trimming cost V 6 bases and J 14 bases, with 20 bases left between them. The CDR3 protein is CASSLQPDRPEFF. The CDR3 coding sequence is TGTGCCAGCAGCCTCCAGCCCGACAGGCCGGAGTTCTTC.

In its sample, this clonotype was seen many times. CDR3 DNA sequence: TGTGCCAGCAGTTACCCTGTACAGGGGCGGACTGAAGCTTTCTTT. This gives the protein CASSYPVQGRTEAFF. The chain links TRBV6-5 to TRBJ1-1; 7 bases are a match to TRBD1. Trimming at V came to 2 bases and at J to 5 bases, leaving 8 bases not matched to a gene. The length of the CDR3 is 15 residues. Germline V CDR1 and CDR2: MNHEY, SVGAGI.

The chain joins TRBV6-5 to TRBJ1-5; 7 bases agree with TRBD1. Germline V gene data show CDR1 as MNHEY and CDR2 as SVGAGI. The J segment lost 1 base and the V segment lost 1 base, leaving 13 bases of the junction unmatched. This CDR3 region has 19 residues. In nucleotides, the CDR3 is TGTGCCAGCAGTTACTGGGGTGGGCAGGGGGTTGGGAGCAATCAGCCCCAGCATTTT. Translating gives CASSYWGGQGVGSNQPQHF.

This clonotype was detected ten times or more. This rearrangement joins TRBV12-3 or TRBV12-4 to TRBJ2-1; no clear D gene. The V end lost 8 bases, the J end lost 5 bases, and 13 bases lay between the germline ends. The CDR3 is made up of 13 amino acids. CDR3 nucleotides: TGTGCCAGCGTCATCTGGGGTAACAATGAGCAGTTCTTC. It translates to CASVIWGNNEQFF.

This clonotype has ten or more counts. The chain has TRBV28 and TRBJ2-2; D not resolved. In germline, CDR1 is MDHEN, CDR2 SYDVKM. Trimming stripped 6 bases from V and 4 bases from J, with 12 bases between. The CDR3 is made up of 14 amino acids. The CDR3 nucleotides read TGTGCCAGCAGACTTATATACGGCACCGGGGAGCTGTTTTTT. Its translation: CASRLIYGTGELFF.

In DNA, the CDR3 is TGCGCCAGCAGCTTGGACCCGGGGAACTATGGCTACACCTTC. Its translation is CASSLDPGNYGYTF. V usage is TRBV5-1 and J usage is TRBJ1-2; D ambiguous. V dropped 0 bases and J dropped 2 bases, with 8 bases sitting between them. Germline CDR1 reads SGHRS; CDR2 reads YFSETQ. The CDR3 is made up of 14 amino acids.

This clonotype came up a few times. The genes are TRBV11-2 and TRBJ2-1; 8 bases align to TRBD2. This CDR3 contains 16 residues. J lost 11 bases, V lost 1 base, and 13 bases had no gene match. CDR1 and CDR2 from the germline V gene are SGHAT and FQNNGV. CDR3 nucleotide sequence: TGTGCCAGCAGCTTAGGACCATCCGGGACTAGTATCAAGCAGTTCTTC. Translating it yields CASSLGPSGTSIKQFF.

V and J are TRBV30 and TRBJ2-1; D gene unclear. Trimming shortened V by 8 bases and J by 0 bases, and 5 bases separated the two germline ends. There are 11 residues in the CDR3. CDR1 GTSNPN and CDR2 SVGIG come from the germline V gene (reference sequence). CDR3 sequence: CAGSSYNEQFF. CDR3 DNA: TGTGCCGGGTCCTCCTACAATGAGCAGTTCTTC.

The chain uses TRBV20-1 and TRBJ2-7; the match to TRBD2 covers 7 bases. The CDR3 is 14 amino acids. Germline CDR1 and CDR2: DFQATT and SNEGSKA (reference sequence). The junction had 10 bases not matched to a gene; V was cut back by 5 bases and J by 3 bases. CDR3 region: CSALSGDAYYEQYF. CDR3 nucleotides: TGCAGTGCTCTAAGCGGGGACGCCTACTACGAGCAGTACTTC.